Listed below are T cell receptor beta chains from one sample, sequenced in a study of T cells in Graves' hyperthyroidism and ophthalmopathy. TCRdb analysed the multiplex PCR reads with MiXCR anew, one entry per CDR3 protein. In the table there are fewer than 450,000 distinct CDR3 sequences, 15% to 20% of which are singletons. The sample comprised blood. The source is a woman in her 30s with Graves' hyperthyroidism that later progressed to Graves' ophthalmopathy. Both conserved end residues are part of each CDR3. The D gene is left open where the match is weak. Expanded clones are given a class, and other clones once, few, many or no size at all.

D gene: TRBD2
clone size: many
J gene: TRBJ2-3
V gene: TRBV2
CDR3 DNA: TGTGCCAGCAGGCGAACCACGGGACTAGCGGCCACAGATACGCAGTATTTT
CDR3 protein: CASRRTTGLAATDTQYF

D gene: -
clone size: -
J gene: TRBJ1-3
V gene: TRBV5-6
CDR3 DNA: TGTGCCAGCAGCTTTTCCCCCCGTCCGGGAAACACCATATATTTT
CDR3 protein: CASSFSPRPGNTIYF

D gene: -
clone size: many
J gene: TRBJ2-2
V gene: TRBV5-1
CDR3 DNA: TGCGCCAGCAGCTTGGCACTTCTTGACGGGGAGCTGTTTTTT
CDR3 protein: CASSLALLDGELFF

D gene: TRBD1
clone size: -
J gene: TRBJ2-7
V gene: TRBV6-5
CDR3 DNA: TGTGCCAGCAGTTACTCTGGACAGGGCGGCGAGCAGTACTTC
CDR3 protein: CASSYSGQGGEQYF

D gene: -
clone size: few
J gene: TRBJ1-1
V gene: TRBV4-2
CDR3 DNA: TGTGCCAGCAGCCAAGCGGCAGGGGAGGGAGGCACTGAAGCTTTCTTT
CDR3 protein: CASSQAAGEGGTEAFF

D gene: -
clone size: many
J gene: TRBJ2-7
V gene: TRBV30
CDR3 DNA: TGTGCCTGGAGTGTCGGACTAGGGGGCTACGAGCAGTACTTC
CDR3 protein: CAWSVGLGGYEQYF

D gene: TRBD2
clone size: -
J gene: TRBJ2-3
V gene: TRBV6-4
CDR3 DNA: TGTGCCAGCAGTGAATTTAGCGGGGGGACAGATACGCAGTATTTT
CDR3 protein: CASSEFSGGTDTQYF

D gene: -
clone size: many
J gene: TRBJ1-2
V gene: TRBV19
CDR3 DNA: TGTGCCAGTAGTATCTTGGACGGAGACTATGGCTACACCTTC
CDR3 protein: CASSILDGDYGYTF

D gene: -
clone size: -
J gene: TRBJ2-2
V gene: TRBV4-1
CDR3 DNA: TGCGCCAGCAGCCAAACTGGGAACACCGGGGAGCTGTTTTTT
CDR3 protein: CASSQTGNTGELFF

D gene: -
clone size: many
J gene: TRBJ1-5
V gene: TRBV19
CDR3 DNA: TGTGCCAGTACTCAGGGTTGGAGCAATCAGCCCCAGCATTTT
CDR3 protein: CASTQGWSNQPQHF

D gene: -
clone size: few
J gene: TRBJ1-5
V gene: TRBV7-9
CDR3 DNA: TGTGCCAGCAGCTTAGGGGCAGTCAATCAGCCCCAGCATTTT
CDR3 protein: CASSLGAVNQPQHF

D gene: -
clone size: few
J gene: TRBJ2-1
V gene: TRBV6-2/TRBV6-3
CDR3 DNA: TGTGCCAGCAGTCCCTTCAGGGGTGTAGAGCAGTTCTTC
CDR3 protein: CASSPFRGVEQFF

D gene: -
clone size: many
J gene: TRBJ2-7
V gene: TRBV6-1
CDR3 DNA: TGTGCCAGCAGTGAATATGGCGGCTACGAGCAGTACTTC
CDR3 protein: CASSEYGGYEQYF

D gene: -
clone size: few
J gene: TRBJ2-5
V gene: TRBV5-4
CDR3 DNA: TGTGCCAGCAGCTGGCTGGGGGGAGAAGAGACCCAGTACTTC
CDR3 protein: CASSWLGGEETQYF

D gene: -
clone size: many
J gene: TRBJ2-7
V gene: TRBV5-1
CDR3 DNA: TGCGCCAGCAGCTTGGACAGGGTCGAGCAGTACTTC
CDR3 protein: CASSLDRVEQYF

D gene: -
clone size: once
J gene: TRBJ2-7
V gene: TRBV4-1
CDR3 DNA: TGCGCCAGCAGCCAAGGGGCAGGACCCTACGAGCAGTACTTC
CDR3 protein: CASSQGAGPYEQYF

D gene: -
clone size: many
J gene: TRBJ1-1
V gene: TRBV3-1
CDR3 DNA: TGTGCCAGCAGCCAAGATTTTCCGCTTGAAGCTTTCTTT
CDR3 protein: CASSQDFPLEAFF

D gene: -
clone size: few
J gene: TRBJ2-2
V gene: TRBV10-1
CDR3 DNA: TGCGCCAGCAGTGAGGGGTTCACCACCGGGGAGCTGTTTTTT
CDR3 protein: CASSEGFTTGELFF

D gene: -
clone size: -
J gene: TRBJ1-1
V gene: TRBV28
CDR3 DNA: TGTGCCAGCAGTTATCAAGGAGGGGCTTTCTTT
CDR3 protein: CASSYQGGAFF

D gene: TRBD1
clone size: many
J gene: TRBJ1-5
V gene: TRBV12-3/TRBV12-4
CDR3 DNA: TGTGCCAGCAGCCCCCTCACGACAGGGAGGGATAGCAATCAGCCCCAGCATTTT
CDR3 protein: CASSPLTTGRDSNQPQHF

D gene: -
clone size: -
J gene: TRBJ1-5
V gene: TRBV6-5
CDR3 DNA: TGTGCCAGCAGTTACGAAGGGGATCAGCCCCAGCATTTT
CDR3 protein: CASSYEGDQPQHF

D gene: -
clone size: many
J gene: TRBJ2-3
V gene: TRBV10-3
CDR3 DNA: TGTGCCATCAGTGACAGTTTTAGCACAGATACGCAGTATTTT
CDR3 protein: CAISDSFSTDTQYF

D gene: TRBD1
clone size: many
J gene: TRBJ2-7
V gene: TRBV6-1
CDR3 DNA: TGTGCCAGCAGGGACAGGGGTTTGGATTACGAGCAGTACTTC
CDR3 protein: CASRDRGLDYEQYF